This T cell receptor beta chain was recovered during a study of blood T cell repertoires in COVID-19 (dated by TCRdb to the early 2020s). Context from the whole study: Collaborator samples came from the United States, Italy and Spain and covered acute and convalescent phases of COVID-19. The repertoires were released in a freely available public database meant as a resource for research on the immune response to SARS-CoV-2. The sample metadata nearly always contained a de-identified subject ID, COVID-19 status, age in years and sex. The prospective study material was composed of cDNA or gDNA derived from T cells, B-cell-depleted T cells, or PBMCs. Where available, HLA class I and class II types were obtained from metadata supplied by the sample provider rather than from assay-based typing. Deeply sampled blood TCRbeta repertoires from subjects exposed to, actively infected with, or recovered from COVID-19 were included in the dataset. The samples were drawn from two sources: the first 160 participants of the ongoing ImmuneRACE study, and 1,254 subjects contributed by 6 global collaborators. The full study reports these points: The amount of clinical and demographic metadata varied by source and participant and was provided uncurated.

One collaborating source in Seattle enrolled patients while the patients were actively infected and followed the patients over time throughout the course of disease. Collaborating institutions collected whole blood in K2EDTA tubes following their own protocols. For TCRbeta analysis, collaborators shipped samples as frozen whole blood, isolated PBMCs, or DNA extracted from either of those sample types. A word on this clone: Which antigen it targets is not known. Per-base quality was not reported, and no clone a single base away is much larger than it.

TCRbeta CDR3 regions were amplified from genomic DNA using the immunoSEQ Assay, a bias-controlled multiplex PCR. The original pipeline was this. Nucleated cell counts per sample were estimated from amplification of reference gene primers within the assay. Sequence reads were collapsed and filtered to measure the absolute abundance of every unique TCRbeta CDR3 rearrangement. For each sample, productive Simpson clonality was calculated as the square root of Simpson's diversity index across productive rearrangements. The source is immuneACCESS, and TCRdb retained only in-frame sequences with V and J called. Part of the clones is not carried over; for the studies checked, unresolved V genes explain less than half of this, and the remainder is unexplained. V and J calls and clone size come straight from that table; D and trimming were deduced from the DNA. The sample table holds 250,000 to 400,000 clones, of which about nine tenths were seen once. Approximately 1.6% of the sample belongs to the ten largest clones.

Including the terminal cysteine and phenylalanine, the CDR3 comprises 16 residues. CDR3 DNA only is kept here, 48 bases in frame from base 1. Sequencing used peripheral blood. The sequence was collected from a woman under 40 with COVID-19, enrolled during active disease. The receptor chain draws on TRBV21-1 and TRBJ1-5; the listed D gene, TRBD1, was not tested against the DNA. TRBV21-1 is given as a pseudogene. The CDR3 has the sequence CASSIPGTGFNQPQHF. In nucleotide form, the sequence is TGTGCCAGCAGCATCCCCGGGACAGGGTTCAATCAGCCCCAGCATTTT.